A selection of T cell receptor beta chains follows, all from one sample in a study of CD8 T cells in Susac syndrome. TCRdb itself ran the immunoSEQ multiplex PCR reads through MiXCR, one entry per CDR3 protein. The table includes about 66,000 distinct CDR3 sequences, about 94% detected once. The specimen was CD8+ T cells from PBMCs. All receptors derive from a human donor with multiple sclerosis. CDR3s include the opening cysteine and the closing phenylalanine or tryptophan. D genes are given only for firm matches. Clone size is stated in some rows and not others, as once, few, many or a class when expanded.

. | TRBV13 | . | CASSLRGATQYF
. | TRBV28 | TRBD1 | CASSFEGAETQYF
. | TRBV6-4 | TRBD2 | CASSDSSGRADTQYF
. | TRBV4-1 | . | CASSPNSGSYEQYF
once | TRBV20-1 | . | CSARDHPKDSYGYTF
. | TRBV27 | . | CASSLLGDNEQFF
once | TRBV7-6 | . | CASSPTTGNVIETQYF
once | TRBV7-9 | . | CASSLVTGTAFF
. | TRBV27 | TRBD2 | CASQLAGDTGELFF
. | TRBV20-1 | . | CSARDQAPPLHF
. | TRBV9 | . | CASGGPPSYGYTF
few | TRBV7-3 | . | CASSPPSGANVLTF
. | TRBV9 | TRBD1 | CASSVEGTGGETQYF
once | TRBV20-1 | . | CSARARDTNTGELFF
. | TRBV6-5 | . | CASSPNLLYEQYF
. | TRBV10-3 | . | CAISQPDSPLHF
once | TRBV19 | . | CASKGSFGELFF
once | TRBV9 | TRBD1 | CASSAPRGPGELFF
. | TRBV29-1 | . | CSVGEVTEAFF
. | TRBV9 | TRBD1 | CASSVTGAGETQYF
. | TRBV7-9 | TRBD1 | CASSFAVTGNNNEQFF
. | TRBV4-3 | . | CASSQDQQNTEAFF
. | TRBV29-1 | TRBD2 | CSVEPIGGLSTYNEQFF
. | TRBV12-5 | . | CASGTRADEQYF
once | TRBV29-1 | . | CSVEAAEETQYF
. | TRBV20-1 | . | CSATTSSGQETQYF
. | TRBV7-3 | TRBD2 | CASSRPASGRNTGELFF